This T cell receptor beta chain was profiled in a study of T cell clonality in common variable immunodeficiency. Points from the study as a whole: The cause of increased CVID clonality remains unclear without subpopulation sequencing. Common variable immunodeficiency TCR beta sequences reportedly had fewer deletions and N-nucleotide insertions.

This clone was counted ten times or more. What it recognizes is unknown. The read ends 3 residues shy of where the CDR3 ends; the end is completed using the germline J gene. Germline CDR1 KGHSH, CDR2 LQKENI. The CDR3 is made up of 13 amino acids. Trimming took 5 bases from V and 0 from J, leaving 7 bases between them. Libraries were prepared by immunoSEQ multiplex PCR; TCRdb keeps only in-frame clonotypes and omits some of them. There are 28,000 or so clones in the sample, none observed a single time. The V and J genes are TRBV18 and TRBJ1-2; no reliable D call. The sequencing sample was made of peripheral blood mononuclear cells. The clonotype originates from a human donor with common variable immunodeficiency. CDR3 DNA (partial): TGTGCCAGCTCAGAGGTCACTAACTATGGC. Protein: CASSEVTNYG. The entire CDR3 protein reads CASSEVTNYGYTF.